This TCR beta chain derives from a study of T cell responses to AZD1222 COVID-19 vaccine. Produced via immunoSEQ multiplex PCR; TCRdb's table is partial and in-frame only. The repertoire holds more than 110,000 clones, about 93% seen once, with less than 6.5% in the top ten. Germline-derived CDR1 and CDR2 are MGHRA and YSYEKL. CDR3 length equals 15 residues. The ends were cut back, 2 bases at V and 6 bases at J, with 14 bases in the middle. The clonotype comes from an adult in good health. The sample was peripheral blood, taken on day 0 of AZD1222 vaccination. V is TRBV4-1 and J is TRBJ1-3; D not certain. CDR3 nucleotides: TGCGCCAGCAGCCAACCCCGGGCTAGATTAAACACCATATATTTT. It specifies CASSQPRARLNTIYF.